This T cell receptor (beta chain) emerged from a study of cytomegalovirus exposure and HLA in healthy donors. At the level of the study: When 398 donors were genotyped, more than 70% of them were found to fall in the Caucasian-associated ancestry cluster. The study, taken as a whole, reports: Reported findings show TCR beta sequences accurately forecast HLA-A and HLA-B alleles in most subjects. Prior analysis indicated that the majority of TCR beta V segments exhibited productivity approximately 87% or approximately 30% of the time.

CDR1 and CDR2 from the germline V gene are LGHNA and YNFKEQ. This CDR3 region has 16 residues. Trimming shortened V by 0 bases and J by 2 bases, and 13 bases separated the two germline ends. The PCR was carried out with 60 Vbeta primers and 13 Jbeta primers. Assay used: immunoSEQ multiplex PCR; TCRdb lists only in-frame clones, some missing. The repertoire includes some 200,000 clones, over 75% of them detected once, and about 0.21% sits in the top ten. To note about this clone: Its target is not known.

The clonotype originates from a girl less than two years old in good health and CMV-seronegative. The chain is built from TRBV4-2 and TRBJ2-5; perhaps TRBD2 as D (5 bases). Sequenced input: PBMCs. The CDR3, as DNA: TGTGCCAGCAGCCAAGACGTCGGCGGGTCACAAGAGACCCAGTACTTC. Its translation is CASSQDVGGSQETQYF.